The clone carrying this T cell receptor (beta chain) was recorded many times. The source of the sample is a study of T cells in Graves' hyperthyroidism and ophthalmopathy. Trimming left V 5 bases short and J 1 base short, with 11 bases between. CDR3 length equals 14 residues. Amplification yielded TCR beta CDR3 regions, with RNA transcripts as the source. The HTBI primer set drove a first-round RT-PCR of the TCR CDR3. A single record per CDR3 protein comes from TCRdb applying MiXCR to the multiplex PCR reads. The sample has about 500,000 distinct CDR3 sequences, about a sixth seen once; the top ten hold around 17%.

J is TRBJ1-1 and V is TRBV12-3 or TRBV12-4; D remains unclear. The clonotype originates from a woman aged 18-29 years with Graves' ophthalmopathy. Input material: blood. The CDR3 bases are TGTGCCAGCAGTGGGTCGGTTTCGAACACTGAAGCTTTCTTT. Encoded protein: CASSGSVSNTEAFF.